This T cell receptor (beta chain) was sequenced in a study of cytomegalovirus exposure and HLA in healthy donors. Study observations and caveats: Highest at DRB1 and lowest at HLA-C, TCR association rates differed among HLA loci in a later analysis. TCR beta V segments were, for the most part, productive about 87% or about 30% of the time in an earlier analysis.

Amplification used 60 Vbeta primers and 13 Jbeta primers. Using immunoSEQ multiplex PCR, the repertoire was profiled, and TCRdb retains in-frame clones only, with some absent. The top ten hold 3.3% of the sample, which has 130,000 or so clones, roughly 74% seen once. Note on this clone: Its matching antigen is unknown.

V trimming: 4 bases; J trimming: 3 bases; junction bases outside the gene matches: 4. The CDR3 runs to 15 residues. Looked up from germline, CDR1 is KGHSH and CDR2 is LQKENI. The origin of this receptor is a man between 35 and 55 years old in good health and CMV-seronegative. The chain joins TRBV18 to TRBJ2-2, with 8 bases fitting TRBD1. Sample: PBMCs. Here the CDR3 reads CASSREQGDTGELFF. The CDR3 region has the DNA TGTGCCAGCTCACGGGAACAGGGGGACACCGGGGAGCTGTTTTTT.